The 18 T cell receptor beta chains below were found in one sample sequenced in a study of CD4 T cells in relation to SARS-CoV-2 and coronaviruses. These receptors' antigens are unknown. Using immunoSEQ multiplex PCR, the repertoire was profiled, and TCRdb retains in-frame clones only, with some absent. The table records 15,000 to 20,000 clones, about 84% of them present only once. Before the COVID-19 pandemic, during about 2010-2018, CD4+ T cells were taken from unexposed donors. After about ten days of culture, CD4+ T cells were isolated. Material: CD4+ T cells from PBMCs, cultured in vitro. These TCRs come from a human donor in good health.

In nucleotides, the CDR3 is TGTGCCAGCTCAACCACGTGGGAATTGCCGATCTATGAGCAGTTCTTC. Its translation is CASSTTWELPIYEQFF. The V and J genes are TRBV18 and TRBJ2-1; D unclear. V lost 5 bases, J lost 8 bases, and 22 bases lay in between. Germline loops: CDR1 KGHSH, CDR2 LQKENI. The CDR3 loop spans 16 amino acids. Full variable domain (rest looked up from reference TRBV18 and TRBJ2-1): NAGVMQNPRHLVRRRGQEARLRCSPMKGHSHVYWYRQLPEEGLKFMVYLQKENIIDESGMPKERFSAEFPKEGPSILRIQQVVRGDSAAYFCASSTTWELPIYEQFFGPGTRLTVL.

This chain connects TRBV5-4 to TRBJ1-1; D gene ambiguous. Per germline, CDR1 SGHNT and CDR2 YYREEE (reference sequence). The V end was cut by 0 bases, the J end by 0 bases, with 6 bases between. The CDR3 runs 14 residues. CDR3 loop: CASSLAGMNTEAFF. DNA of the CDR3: TGTGCCAGCAGCTTGGCCGGCATGAACACTGAAGCTTTCTTT.

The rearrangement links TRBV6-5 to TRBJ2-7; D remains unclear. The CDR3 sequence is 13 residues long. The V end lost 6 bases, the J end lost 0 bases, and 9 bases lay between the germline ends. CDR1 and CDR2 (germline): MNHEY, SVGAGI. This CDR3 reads CASRQRGSYEQYF. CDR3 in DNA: TGTGCCAGCAGGCAGCGAGGCTCCTACGAGCAGTACTTC.

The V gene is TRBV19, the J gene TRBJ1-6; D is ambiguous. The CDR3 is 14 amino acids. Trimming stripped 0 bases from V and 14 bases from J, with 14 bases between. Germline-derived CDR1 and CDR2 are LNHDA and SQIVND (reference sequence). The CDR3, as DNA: TGTGCCAGTAGTATAGAAGGACGGAGCCTGGCCCTCCACTTT. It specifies CASSIEGRSLALHF.

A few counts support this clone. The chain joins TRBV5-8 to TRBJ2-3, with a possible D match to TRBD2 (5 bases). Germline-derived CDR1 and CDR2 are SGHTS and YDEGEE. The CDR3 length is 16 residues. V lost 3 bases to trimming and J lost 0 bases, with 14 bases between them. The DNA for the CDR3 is TGTGCCAGCAGCTCCGGAGGTACCTCTAGCACAGATACGCAGTATTTT. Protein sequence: CASSSGGTSSTDTQYF.

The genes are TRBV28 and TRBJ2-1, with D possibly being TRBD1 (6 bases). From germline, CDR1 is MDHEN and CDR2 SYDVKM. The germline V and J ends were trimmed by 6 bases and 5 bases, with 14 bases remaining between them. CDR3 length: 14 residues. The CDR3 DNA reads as TGTGCCAGCAGATCGGACAGAGTCAACAATGAGCAGTTCTTC. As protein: CASRSDRVNNEQFF.

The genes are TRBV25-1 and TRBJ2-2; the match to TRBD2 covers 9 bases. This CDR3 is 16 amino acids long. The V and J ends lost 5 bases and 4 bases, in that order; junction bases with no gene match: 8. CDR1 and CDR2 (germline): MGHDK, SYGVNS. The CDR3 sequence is CASSLRIAGVTGELFF. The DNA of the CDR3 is TGTGCCAGCAGTTTAAGGATAGCGGGAGTCACCGGGGAGCTGTTTTTT.

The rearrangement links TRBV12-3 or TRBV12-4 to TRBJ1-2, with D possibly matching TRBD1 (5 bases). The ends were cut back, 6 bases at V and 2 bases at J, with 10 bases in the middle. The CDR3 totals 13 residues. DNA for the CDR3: TGTGCCAGCAGCCGAGACAGCAACTATGGCTACACCTTC. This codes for CASSRDSNYGYTF.

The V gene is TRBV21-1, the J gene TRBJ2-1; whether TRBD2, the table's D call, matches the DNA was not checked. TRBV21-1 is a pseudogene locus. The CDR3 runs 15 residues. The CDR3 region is CASSNSSGRPNEQFF. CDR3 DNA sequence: TGTGCCAGCAGCAATTCAAGCGGGAGGCCCAATGAGCAGTTCTTC.

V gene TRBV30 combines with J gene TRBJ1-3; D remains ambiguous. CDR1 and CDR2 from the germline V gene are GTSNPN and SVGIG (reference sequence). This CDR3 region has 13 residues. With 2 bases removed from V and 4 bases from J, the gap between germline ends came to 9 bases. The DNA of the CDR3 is TGTGCCTGGAGTAGAGGTGGGGGAAACACCATATATTTT. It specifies CAWSRGGGNTIYF.

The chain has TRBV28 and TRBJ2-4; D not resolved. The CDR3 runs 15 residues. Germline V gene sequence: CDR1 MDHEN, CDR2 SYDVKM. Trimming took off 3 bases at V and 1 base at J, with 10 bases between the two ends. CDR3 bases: TGTGCCAGCAGTTTCCCCACCGGGGCCAAAAACATTCAGTACTTC. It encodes CASSFPTGAKNIQYF.

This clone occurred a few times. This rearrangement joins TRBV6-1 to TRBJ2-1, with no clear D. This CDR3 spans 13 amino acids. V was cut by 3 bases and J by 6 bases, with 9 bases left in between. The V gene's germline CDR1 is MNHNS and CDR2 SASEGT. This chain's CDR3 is CASSESRTNEQFF. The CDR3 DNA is TGTGCCAGCAGTGAGAGCCGAACCAATGAGCAGTTCTTC.

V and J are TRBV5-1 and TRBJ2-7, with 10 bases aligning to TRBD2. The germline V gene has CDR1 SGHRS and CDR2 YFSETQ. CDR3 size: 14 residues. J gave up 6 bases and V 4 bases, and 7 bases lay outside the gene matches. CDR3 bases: TGCGCCAGCAGCCCTAGCGGGAGTCTAATCGAGCAGTACTTC. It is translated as CASSPSGSLIEQYF.

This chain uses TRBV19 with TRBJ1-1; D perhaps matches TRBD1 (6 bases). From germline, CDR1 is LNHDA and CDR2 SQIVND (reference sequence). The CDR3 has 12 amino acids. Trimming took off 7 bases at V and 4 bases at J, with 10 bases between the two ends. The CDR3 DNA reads TGTGCCAGTATGGGGGGCTCCACTGAAGCTTTCTTT. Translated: CASMGGSTEAFF.

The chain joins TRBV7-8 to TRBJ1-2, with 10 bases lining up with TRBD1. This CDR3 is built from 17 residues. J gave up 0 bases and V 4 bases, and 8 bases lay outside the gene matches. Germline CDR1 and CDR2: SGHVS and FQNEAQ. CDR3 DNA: TGTGCCAGCAGCTCCTCCGGGACAGGGGACTCTAACTATGGCTACACCTTC. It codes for CASSSSGTGDSNYGYTF.

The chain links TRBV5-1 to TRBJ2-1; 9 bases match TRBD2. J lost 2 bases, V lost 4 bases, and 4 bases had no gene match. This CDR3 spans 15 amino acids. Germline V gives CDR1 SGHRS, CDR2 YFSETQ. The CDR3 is CASSRIAGAYNEQFF. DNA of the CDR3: TGCGCCAGCAGCAGAATAGCGGGAGCCTACAATGAGCAGTTCTTC.

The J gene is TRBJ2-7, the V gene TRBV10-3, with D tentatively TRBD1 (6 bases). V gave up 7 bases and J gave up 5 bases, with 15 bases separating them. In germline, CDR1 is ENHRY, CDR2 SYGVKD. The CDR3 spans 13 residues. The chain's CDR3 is CAITGEWSHEQYF. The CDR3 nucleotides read TGTGCCATCACAGGGGAATGGAGCCACGAGCAGTACTTC.

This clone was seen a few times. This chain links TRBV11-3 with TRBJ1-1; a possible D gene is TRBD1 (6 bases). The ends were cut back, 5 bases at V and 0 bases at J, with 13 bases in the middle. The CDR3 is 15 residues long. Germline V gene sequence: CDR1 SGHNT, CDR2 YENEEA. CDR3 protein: CASSPGGGLNTEAFF. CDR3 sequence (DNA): TGTGCCAGCAGCCCGGGAGGGGGACTGAACACTGAAGCTTTCTTT.